One and the same sample provided the 7 T cell receptor beta chains below, sequenced in a study of cytomegalovirus exposure and HLA in healthy donors. It was with 60 Vbeta and 13 Jbeta primers that the PCR ran. Sequenced by immunoSEQ multiplex PCR; TCRdb stores in-frame clones only, minus some. The sample lists approximately 190,000 clones, about 81% occurring once. Sequencing used PBMCs. The receptors come from a young woman in good health and CMV-seropositive.

The table lists this clone with a few counts. The chain is built from TRBV4-3 and TRBJ1-2, with D perhaps TRBD1 (5 bases). V lost 1 base to trimming and J lost 7 bases, with 16 bases between them. The V gene's germline CDR1 is LGHNA and CDR2 YSLEER. CDR3 length: 15 amino acids. The CDR3 DNA is TGCGCCAGCAGCCAAGGCAGGGTGATAACCCTTGGCTACACCTTC. The encoded protein is CASSQGRVITLGYTF.

This clone was found once. The chain recombines TRBV7-2 with TRBJ1-1; D gene uncertain. Trimming took off 5 bases at V and 3 bases at J, with 4 bases between the two ends. The CDR3 runs to 11 residues. Germline V gene lookup returns CDR1 SGHTA and CDR2 FQGNSA. In DNA, the CDR3 is TGTGCCAGCAGCACTTACACTGAAGCTTTCTTT. Amino acid sequence: CASSTYTEAFF.

The chain employs TRBV9 and TRBJ2-3, with D uncertain. This CDR3 spans 15 amino acids. Germline CDR1 is SGDLS and CDR2 is YYNGEE. Trimming left V 0 bases short and J 2 bases short, with 10 bases between. In nucleotides, the CDR3 is TGTGCCAGCAGCGTAGTGGGCCAGGACACAGATACGCAGTATTTT. Amino acid sequence: CASSVVGQDTDTQYF.

This clone was counted only a few times. The V gene is TRBV7-9, the J gene TRBJ2-1, with TRBD1 identical over 7 bases. The CDR3 covers 18 residues. Germline CDR1 and CDR2: SEHNR and FQNEAQ (reference sequence). Trimming removed 4 bases from V and 0 bases from J; junction bases left unmatched: 12. Written as DNA, the CDR3 is TGTGCCAGCAGCTACCTTGGACAGGCCGTACGCTCCTACAATGAGCAGTTCTTC. This encodes CASSYLGQAVRSYNEQFF.

This sequence joins TRBV5-4 and TRBJ1-4; D is unresolved. The V and J ends lost 4 bases and 3 bases respectively, with 19 bases between them. Germline values: CDR1 SGHNT, CDR2 YYREEE (reference sequence). There are 17 residues in the CDR3. The CDR3 here is CASSPLDGIRSNEKLFF. The CDR3 DNA reads as TGTGCCAGCAGCCCACTAGACGGGATCAGATCTAATGAAAAACTGTTTTTT.

In regard to this clone: One end of the junction varies from germline; a read error may be responsible. The rearrangement links TRBV6-1 to TRBJ1-1; D uncertain. This CDR3 is 13 amino acids long. From germline, CDR1 is MNHNS and CDR2 SASEGT. CDR3 protein: CASSARENTEASF. CDR3 in DNA: TGTGCCAGCAGTGCGCGGGAGAACACTGAAGCTTCCTTT.

Remarks on this clone: Other DNA sequences in this sample translate to the same CDR3. The rearrangement uses TRBV18 and TRBJ2-7; tentative D call: TRBD1 (5 bases). The V gene lost 2 bases and the J gene lost 1 base, with 6 bases spanning the gap. CDR1 and CDR2 (germline): KGHSH, LQKENI. This CDR3 is 13 amino acids long. The CDR3 loop is CASSPGASYEQYV. The CDR3 DNA is TGTGCCAGCTCACCAGGGGCGTCCTACGAGCAGTACGTC.